These 5 T cell receptor beta chains share one sample of origin, sequenced in a study of shared clonotypes between healthy human individuals. Measured with immunoSEQ multiplex PCR; TCRdb has only the in-frame clones, and not every one. The profile covers 1,500,000 or so clones, with about 96% appearing a single time and over 1% taken by the ten largest. Sequences were obtained from naive CD4+ T cells sorted from blood. Subset defined: CD45RA+ positively selected. These TCRs come from a man under 40 in good health.

The V gene is TRBV28, the J gene TRBJ2-3; D is possibly TRBD2 (6 bases). Germline CDR1 reads MDHEN; CDR2 reads SYDVKM. CDR3 length: 17 amino acids. Trimming removed 7 bases at V and 5 bases at J, with 25 bases between. CDR3 in amino acids: CASTPSFAKEGKDTQYF. The CDR3 nucleotides read TGTGCCAGCACCCCTTCCTTTGCGAAGGAGGGTAAAGATACGCAGTATTTT.

The J gene is TRBJ2-6, the V gene TRBV9, with D perhaps matching TRBD2 (5 bases). The CDR3 loop spans 20 amino acids. With 0 bases removed from V and 0 bases from J, the gap between germline ends came to 19 bases. CDR1 is SGDLS, CDR2 YYNGEE, per germline. As DNA, the CDR3 is TGTGCCAGCAGCGTAGCGGGGAGCCCCAAGTTCCGCTCTGGGGCCAACGTCCTGACTTTC. This sequence encodes CASSVAGSPKFRSGANVLTF.

The chain recombines TRBV28 with TRBJ2-5, with D unclear. The J call is uncertain, as TRBJ2-7 better fits the DNA end. This CDR3 is 11 amino acids long. Germline CDR1 reads MDHEN; CDR2 reads SYDVKM. The CDR3, as DNA: TGTGCCAGCAGGGGCTCCTACGAGCAGTACTTC. Its protein product is CASRGSYEQYF.

The chain carries TRBV2 and TRBJ1-6, with D perhaps TRBD1 (5 bases). V dropped 8 bases and J dropped 3 bases, with 14 bases sitting between them. This CDR3 region has 15 residues. Germline V gene data show CDR1 as SNHLY and CDR2 as FYNNEI. CDR3 protein: CASLKGDFYNSPLHF. The CDR3 DNA reads TGTGCCAGCCTAAAAGGGGACTTCTATAATTCACCCCTCCACTTT.

This rearrangement joins TRBV25-1 to TRBJ1-1; maybe TRBD1 (6 bases). Trimming left V 10 bases short and J 4 bases short, with 16 bases between. Germline lookup yields CDR1 MGHDK and CDR2 SYGVNS. This CDR3 contains 13 residues. CDR3 nucleotides: TGTGCCACCACTGAATGGGGGCTCACTGAAGCTTTCTTT. Its translation is CATTEWGLTEAFF. The whole variable domain, filled in from reference TRBV25-1 and TRBJ1-1, reads EADIYQTPRYLVIGTGKKITLECSQTMGHDKMYWYQQDPGMELHLIHYSYGVNSTEKGDLSSESTVSRIRTEHFPLTLESARPSHTSQYLCATTEWGLTEAFFGQGTRLTVV.